The T cell receptor beta chain described here comes from a study of memory CD4+ T cells and cytomegalovirus serostatus. Study-level findings and limits: A US-trained random forest predicted CMV serostatus with median AUC around 0.91.

TCRdb keeps only in-frame clones here, not all; method: immunoSEQ multiplex PCR. The sample has 50,000 to 65,000 clones; 65% to 85% are singletons. Comment on this clone: Its antigen is not known.

Trimming took off 1 base at V and 3 bases at J, with 10 bases between the two ends. Germline-derived CDR1 and CDR2 are KGHSH and LQKENI. The CDR3 runs 15 residues. The sort gate was single viable CD3+CD4+CD8-CD45RO+ cells for memory CD4+ T cells. This chain links TRBV18 with TRBJ1-5, with unresolved D. This receptor was taken from an adult in good health and CMV-seropositive. Sequences were obtained from memory CD4+ T cells from blood. CDR3 in amino acids: CASSPRVTDNQPQHF. The DNA for the CDR3 is TGTGCCAGCTCACCACGGGTAACAGACAATCAGCCCCAGCATTTT.